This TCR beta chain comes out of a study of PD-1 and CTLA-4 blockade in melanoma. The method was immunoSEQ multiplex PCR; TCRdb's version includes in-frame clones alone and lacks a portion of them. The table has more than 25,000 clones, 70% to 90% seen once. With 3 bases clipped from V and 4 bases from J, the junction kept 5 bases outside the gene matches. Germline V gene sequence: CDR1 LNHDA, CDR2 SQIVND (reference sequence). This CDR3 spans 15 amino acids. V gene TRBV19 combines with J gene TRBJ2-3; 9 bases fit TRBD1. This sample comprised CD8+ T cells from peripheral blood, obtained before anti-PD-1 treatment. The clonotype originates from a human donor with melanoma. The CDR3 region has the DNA TGTGCCAGTAGTATCGGGACAGGGATTGCAGATACGCAGTATTTT. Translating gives CASSIGTGIADTQYF.